Listed here are 31 T cell receptor beta chains from one sample, sequenced in a study of blood T cell repertoires in COVID-19 (dated by TCRdb to the early 2020s). Library creation used the immunoSEQ multiplex PCR assay. Drawn from immuneACCESS, this table holds only the in-frame rearrangements with V and J called that TCRdb kept. Clones are partly lost; checked studies trace under half to an unresolved V gene and leave the rest unexplained. For this sample there are around 190,000 clones; about 88% appear just once. The top ten clones comprise roughly 25% of the sample. Sequencing used PBMCs or T cells enriched from blood (not recorded which). Receptors originate from a woman aged 40-49 years in a cohort exposed to, infected with or recovered from COVID-19 (not recorded which).

This CDR3 is CASSSRMGQGNEQFF. The CDR3 DNA is TGTGCCAGCAGCTCGCGTATGGGGCAGGGTAATGAGCAGTTCTTC. V usage is TRBV7-2 and J usage is TRBJ2-1, with D possibly being TRBD1 (5 bases). The CDR3 has 15 amino acids. CDR1 and CDR2 from the germline V gene are SGHTA and FQGNSA. With 4 bases removed from V and 7 bases from J, the gap between germline ends came to 17 bases.

This sequence joins TRBV5-4 and TRBJ2-5; 10 bases map to TRBD2. The CDR3 is made up of 15 amino acids. Germline loops: CDR1 SGHNT, CDR2 YYREEE (reference sequence). Trimming took 4 bases from V and 2 from J; bases not matched to a gene: 5. The CDR3 DNA follows: TGTGCCAGCAGCCGAGAACTAGCGGGGCAAGAGACCCAGTACTTC. Its translation: CASSRELAGQETQYF.

The V call is TRBV18, the J call TRBJ1-3; TRBD1 matches 10 bases. V dropped 6 bases and J dropped 3; count of bases not matched to a gene: 8. In germline, CDR1 is KGHSH, CDR2 LQKENI. The CDR3 consists of 16 residues. Here the CDR3 DNA reads TGTGCCAGCTCCCTCGACAGGGGGCTAATTGGAAACACCATATATTTT. Its translation is CASSLDRGLIGNTIYF.

This sequence joins TRBV6-1 and TRBJ1-1; D is unresolved. Germline V gene sequence: CDR1 MNHNS, CDR2 SASEGT. The ends were cut back, 3 bases at V and 1 base at J, with 9 bases in the middle. The CDR3 contains 14 residues. CDR3 residues: CASSDLRGNTEAFF. The CDR3 DNA reads TGTGCCAGCAGTGATTTACGGGGGAACACTGAAGCTTTCTTT.

The rearrangement uses TRBV2 and TRBJ2-4; the D gene is possibly TRBD1 (5 bases). The CDR3 runs to 12 residues. Germline assignment: CDR1 SNHLY and CDR2 FYNNEI. Trimming pared 1 base from V and 16 bases from J, leaving 14 bases between. The CDR3 here is CASSEESTGIYF. CDR3 nucleotides: TGTGCCAGCAGTGAAGAGTCAACAGGTATATACTTC.

V gene TRBV19 combines with J gene TRBJ1-1; no reliable D call. CDR1 and CDR2 (germline): LNHDA, SQIVND (reference sequence). This CDR3 has 13 amino acids. Trimming removed 4 bases from V and 0 bases from J, with 6 bases in between. Here the CDR3 DNA reads TGTGCCAGTAGTAACCCGGTGAACACTGAAGCTTTCTTT. The encoded protein is CASSNPVNTEAFF.

V usage is TRBV11-2 and J usage is TRBJ1-5, with 9 bases lining up with TRBD1. The germline CDR1 and CDR2 sequences are SGHAT and FQNNGV. The CDR3 extends over 18 amino acids. V shed 6 bases and J 0 bases; nucleotides not matched to a gene: 12. CDR3 amino acids: CASRLIRDRVYSNQPQHF. The CDR3 DNA reads as TGTGCCAGCAGATTAATCCGGGACAGGGTTTATAGCAATCAGCCCCAGCATTTT. The variable domain in full, completed from reference TRBV11-2 and TRBJ1-5, reads EAGVAQSPRYKIIEKRQSVAFWCNPISGHATLYWYQQILGQGPKLLIQFQNNGVVDDSQLPKDRFSAERLKGVDSTLKIQPAKLEDSAVYLCASRLIRDRVYSNQPQHFGDGTRLSIL.

This clone has just a few counts. The V and J genes are TRBV5-1 and TRBJ1-1, with D possibly TRBD1 on 5 matching bases. CDR3 length: 15 residues. The V end was cut by 4 bases, the J end by 2 bases, with 15 bases between. Per the germline V gene, CDR1 is SGHRS and CDR2 is YFSETQ. This chain's CDR3 is CASSAGIRGNTEAFF. DNA for the CDR3: TGCGCCAGCAGCGCTGGAATAAGGGGAAACACTGAAGCTTTCTTT.

The chain recombines TRBV7-7 with TRBJ2-5; the D gene is possibly TRBD1 (6 bases). CDR1 and CDR2 (germline): SSHAT, FNYEAQ (reference sequence). The V gene lost 4 bases and the J gene lost 5 bases, with 17 bases spanning the gap. The CDR3 spans 15 residues. Written as DNA, the CDR3 is TGTGCCAGCAGCTCCCAAGGACAGTTGGGGGAGACCCAGTACTTC. This sequence encodes CASSSQGQLGETQYF.

The count of this clone is one. This chain uses TRBV2 with TRBJ2-7; D not certain. V shed 4 bases and J shed 0 bases, with 7 bases lying between them. The germline V gene encodes CDR1 SNHLY and CDR2 FYNNEI. There are 13 residues in the CDR3. Written as DNA, the CDR3 is TGTGCCAGCAGTGTTATTAGCTCCTACGAGCAGTACTTC. As protein: CASSVISSYEQYF.

The chain joins TRBV6-1 to TRBJ2-3; a possible D gene is TRBD2 (6 bases). The CDR3 runs to 16 residues. The germline gives CDR1 MNHNS, CDR2 SASEGT. Trimming removed 1 base at V and 0 bases at J, with 11 bases between. The CDR3 nucleotides read TGTGCCAGCAGTGAAGTCGGGAGATTAAGCACAGATACGCAGTATTTT. This gives the protein CASSEVGRLSTDTQYF.

The chain links TRBV5-1 to TRBJ2-7; the match to TRBD1 covers 10 bases. Germline lookup yields CDR1 SGHRS and CDR2 YFSETQ. CDR3 size: 14 residues. The V and J ends lost 5 bases and 6 bases, in that order; junction bases with no gene match: 8. CDR3 protein: CASSPGQGSAEQYF. CDR3 coding DNA: TGCGCCAGCAGTCCGGGACAGGGGAGCGCCGAGCAGTACTTC.

The V and J genes are TRBV2 and TRBJ1-1; D gene unclear. Germline V gene data show CDR1 as SNHLY and CDR2 as FYNNEI. Trimming took off 3 bases at V and 0 bases at J, with 11 bases between the two ends. This CDR3 has 15 residues. CDR3 sequence reads: CASSEGLALNTEAFF. The CDR3 DNA reads TGTGCCAGCAGTGAGGGCCTCGCCTTGAACACTGAAGCTTTCTTT.

The chain couples TRBV30 to TRBJ2-2; D is perhaps TRBD1 (6 bases). V was shortened by 8 bases and J by 6 bases, with 19 bases between the two germline ends. In germline, CDR1 is GTSNPN, CDR2 SVGIG (reference sequence). CDR3 size: 14 residues. The CDR3 protein is CARTGLAGPGELFF. The CDR3 nucleotides are TGTGCCCGCACAGGGTTGGCTGGGCCCGGGGAGCTGTTTTTT.

The chain links TRBV28 to TRBJ2-1, with D maybe TRBD1 (11 bases). There are 21 residues in the CDR3. Germline V gene data show CDR1 as MDHEN and CDR2 as SYDVKM. Trimming pared 6 bases from V and 9 bases from J, leaving 39 bases between. The CDR3: CASSPLSPGQGDSGGYREQFF. In DNA form, the CDR3 reads TGTGCCAGCAGCCCACTAAGTCCGGGACAGGGGGATAGCGGGGGGTACCGTGAGCAGTTCTTC.

The chain carries TRBV4-2 and TRBJ2-3; 10 nucleotides agree with TRBD2. Looked up from germline, CDR1 is LGHNA and CDR2 is YNFKEQ. The CDR3 totals 16 residues. V shed 0 bases, J shed 4 bases, and the junction held 4 bases outside the gene matches. In DNA form, the CDR3 reads TGTGCCAGCAGCCAAGAAAAGCGGGGGGGGTCAGATACGCAGTATTTT. It specifies CASSQEKRGGSDTQYF.

V and J are TRBV29-1 and TRBJ2-7; D gene uncertain. CDR3 size: 13 residues. Deletions cut 0 bases from V and 6 bases from J, with 12 bases between. Per germline, CDR1 SQVTM and CDR2 ANQGSEA. CDR3 DNA: TGCAGCGTTGAAGATCTCGCAGTATCCGAGCAGTACTTC. Its translation: CSVEDLAVSEQYF.

This clone has just one count. J is TRBJ1-2 and V is TRBV25-1, with D hard to call. The CDR3 covers 12 residues. Between the trimmed V and J ends, which lost 7 bases and 7 bases, there was a span of 13 bases. Germline V CDR1 and CDR2: MGHDK, SYGVNS. CDR3 in DNA: TGTGCCAGCACCCGTGACGGGTCTGGCTACACCTTC. Protein: CASTRDGSGYTF.

The CDR3 DNA reads TGTGCCAGCAGCCCCTCGGGAGGGCGTAACACTGAAGCTTTCTTT. Protein: CASSPSGGRNTEAFF. The genes are TRBV7-2 and TRBJ1-1; D gene uncertain. Germline lookup yields CDR1 SGHTA and CDR2 FQGNSA. Between the trimmed V and J ends, which lost 5 bases and 2 bases, there was a span of 15 bases. The CDR3 runs 15 residues. The complete variable domain, with remaining parts taken from reference TRBV7-2 and TRBJ1-1, reads GAGVSQSPSNKVTEKGKDVELRCDPISGHTALYWYRQSLGQGLEFLIYFQGNSAPDKSGLPSDRFSAERTGGSVSTLTIQRTQQEDSAVYLCASSPSGGRNTEAFFGQGTRLTVV.

V gene TRBV13 combines with J gene TRBJ2-4, with a tentative D call TRBD1 (6 bases). The V gene's germline CDR1 is PRHDT and CDR2 FYEKMQ (reference sequence). The germline V and J ends were trimmed by 5 bases and 2 bases, with 13 bases remaining between them. The CDR3 spans 15 residues. CDR3 sequence: CASSRKQGTKNIQYF. CDR3 nucleotides: TGTGCCAGCAGCCGGAAACAGGGCACCAAAAACATTCAGTACTTC.

In this sample, this clone turned up a few times. The gene calls are TRBV7-2 and TRBJ2-5; D perhaps matches TRBD2 (6 bases). V lost 5 bases and J lost 5, with 21 bases in between. From germline, CDR1 is SGHTA and CDR2 FQGNSA. The CDR3 sequence is 16 residues long. The CDR3 sequence is CASSPPDGGRGETQYF. The CDR3 region has the DNA TGTGCCAGCAGCCCTCCCGATGGAGGGAGAGGTGAGACCCAGTACTTC. Filled out from reference TRBV7-2 and TRBJ2-5, the complete variable domain reads GAGVSQSPSNKVTEKGKDVELRCDPISGHTALYWYRQSLGQGLEFLIYFQGNSAPDKSGLPSDRFSAERTGGSVSTLTIQRTQQEDSAVYLCASSPPDGGRGETQYFGPGTRLLVL.

The chain couples TRBV29-1 to TRBJ2-7; tentatively, D is TRBD2 (7 bases). The germline CDR1 and CDR2 sequences are SQVTM and ANQGSEA. Trimming shortened V by 6 bases and J by 3 bases, and 18 bases separated the two germline ends. The CDR3 runs 14 residues. The CDR3, as DNA: TGCAGCGTCAAGGGGGGGCTGGGAGGCTACGAGCAGTACTTC. It encodes CSVKGGLGGYEQYF.

The CDR3 DNA reads TGTGCCAGCAGTTCAAAGCGGGAGGGCGGCAATGAGCAGTTCTTC. Protein sequence: CASSSKREGGNEQFF. The chain joins TRBV6-2 or TRBV6-3 to TRBJ2-1, with TRBD2 identical over 10 bases. From germline, CDR1 is MNHEY and CDR2 SVGEGT. The CDR3 runs 15 residues. V shed 4 bases and J 6 bases; nucleotides not matched to a gene: 6.

The J gene is TRBJ2-5, the V gene TRBV2, with 7 bases that match TRBD1. CDR3 length: 15 amino acids. The germline CDR1 and CDR2 sequences are SNHLY and FYNNEI. V was clipped by 1 base and J by 1 base; unmatched bases: 3. DNA of the CDR3: TGTGCCAGCAGTGAAGACAGGGGATTCCAAGAGACCCAGTACTTC. Translated: CASSEDRGFQETQYF.

This chain connects TRBV12-3 or TRBV12-4 to TRBJ2-1; D call uncertain. The CDR3 contains 13 residues. Between the trimmed V and J ends, which lost 6 bases and 0 bases, there was a span of 6 bases. The CDR3 loop is CASRQSSYNEQFF. The DNA of the CDR3 is TGTGCCAGCAGACAGAGCTCCTACAATGAGCAGTTCTTC.

This chain uses TRBV9 with TRBJ2-7; 10 bases fit TRBD1. Germline values: CDR1 SGDLS, CDR2 YYNGEE. The CDR3 totals 15 residues. J lost 3 bases, V lost 3 bases, and 6 bases had no gene match. The CDR3 sequence is CASSAPGTGDYEQYF. In nucleotides, the CDR3 is TGTGCCAGCAGCGCCCCCGGGACAGGGGACTACGAGCAGTACTTC. Variable domain in full (rest from reference TRBV9 and TRBJ2-7): DSGVTQTPKHLITATGQRVTLRCSPRSGDLSVYWYQQSLDQGLQFLIQYYNGEERAKGNILERFSAQQFPDLHSELNLSSLELGDSALYFCASSAPGTGDYEQYFGPGTRLTVT.

The chain carries TRBV29-1 and TRBJ2-5; TRBD2 agrees at 13 bases. The germline gives CDR1 SQVTM, CDR2 ANQGSEA. This CDR3 has 14 residues. J was trimmed by 5 bases and V by 3 bases; bases with no gene match: 3. CDR3 sequence reads: CSVDGLAGAETQYF. The CDR3 region has the DNA TGCAGCGTTGACGGACTAGCGGGGGCTGAGACCCAGTACTTC.

The chain combines TRBV5-4 with TRBJ2-5, with 12 bases lining up with TRBD2. Germline lookup yields CDR1 SGHNT and CDR2 YYREEE (reference sequence). The CDR3 runs 16 residues. V lost 3 bases, J lost 3 bases, and 6 bases stayed unmatched. The CDR3 DNA is TGTGCCAGCAGCTCCTGGACTAGCGGGATTAAAGAGACCCAGTACTTC. Its protein is CASSSWTSGIKETQYF. The variable domain in full, with the rest retrieved from reference TRBV5-4 and TRBJ2-5, is ETGVTQSPTHLIKTRGQQVTLRCSSQSGHNTVSWYQQALGQGPQFIFQYYREEENGRGNFPPRFSGLQFPNYSSELNVNALELDDSALYLCASSSWTSGIKETQYFGPGTRLLVL.

This clone was picked up a small number of times. The rearrangement joins TRBV6-1 to TRBJ1-2; TRBD1 is a possible D gene (5 bases). In germline, CDR1 is MNHNS, CDR2 SASEGT. V dropped 3 bases and J dropped 7 bases, with 6 bases sitting between them. The CDR3 is made up of 11 amino acids. CDR3 loop: CASSDTGGYTF. In DNA form, the CDR3 reads TGTGCCAGCAGTGATACAGGTGGCTACACCTTC.

The chain links TRBV6-5 to TRBJ2-7; D remains ambiguous. The germline V gene encodes CDR1 MNHEY and CDR2 SVGAGI. V gave up 0 bases and J gave up 6 bases, with 9 bases separating them. The CDR3 has 13 amino acids. The CDR3 sequence: CASSYSGYVEQYF. DNA of the CDR3: TGTGCCAGCAGTTACTCGGGCTATGTCGAGCAGTACTTC.

The genes are TRBV6-6 and TRBJ1-5, with 8 positions matching TRBD1. After removal of 7 bases from V and 7 bases from J, the junction contained 9 bases not matched to a gene. The CDR3 covers 14 residues. The germline V gene has CDR1 MNHNY and CDR2 SVGAGI (reference sequence). In nucleotides, the CDR3 is TGTGCCAGCAACAGGGACAGGAGCTCCCAGCCCCAGCATTTT. This translates into CASNRDRSSQPQHF.